These 13 T cell receptor beta chains were sequenced from one sample in a study of regulatory T cells in long-lasting Graves disease. With iRepertoire HTBI primers and Arm-PCR of CDR3 regions, TCR beta libraries were built. MiXCR, run by TCRdb on the multiplex PCR reads, gives a single entry per CDR3 protein. The sample lists about 470,000 distinct CDR3 sequences, less than 25% occurring once. This sample's time point: persistent/refractory GD, antithyroid drugs over 5 years with positive TRAb. After RNA was extracted from PBMCs, the TCR library was made from it. The material sequenced was peripheral blood mononuclear cells (PBMCs), taken when the disease was refractory, from a patient treated with antithyroid drugs. Receptors originate from a female donor with Graves disease.

This clonotype was detected ten times or more. The chain links TRBV28 to TRBJ2-4; the match to TRBD1 covers 11 bases. V trimming: 5 bases; J trimming: 7 bases; junction bases outside the gene matches: 10. CDR3 size: 16 residues. CDR1 MDHEN and CDR2 SYDVKM come from the germline V gene. The CDR3 sequence is CASSRRRTGGGNIQYF. CDR3 in DNA: TGTGCCAGCAGTCGCCGCCGGACAGGGGGCGGGAACATTCAGTACTTC.

Written as DNA, the CDR3 is TGTGCCAGCAGTTATTTGACGGTCTACACCTTC. Translating gives CASSYLTVYTF. The chain joins TRBV6-2 or TRBV6-3 to TRBJ1-2; D is undetermined. The germline V gene has CDR1 MNHEY and CDR2 SVGEGT. Between the trimmed V and J ends, which lost 3 bases and 10 bases, there was a span of 9 bases. The CDR3 runs 11 residues.

The sample holds a few counts of this clonotype. The chain is built from TRBV10-3 and TRBJ1-5; TRBD1 agrees at 8 bases. Germline V gene lookup returns CDR1 ENHRY and CDR2 SYGVKD. The length of the CDR3 is 13 residues. J lost 4 bases, V lost 6 bases, and 2 bases had no gene match. Written as DNA, the CDR3 is TGTGCCATCAGGGACAGGGAAAATCAGCCCCAGCATTTT. It yields the protein CAIRDRENQPQHF.

The chain carries TRBV7-3 and TRBJ2-6; tentatively, D is TRBD2 (6 bases). The CDR3 spans 17 residues. In germline, CDR1 is SGHTA, CDR2 FQGTGA. Trimming took 5 bases from V and 4 from J, leaving 18 bases between them. The CDR3 DNA reads as TGTGCCAGCAGCCCGACCCTGGGGGGAACCGGGGCCAACGTCCTGACTTTC. This sequence encodes CASSPTLGGTGANVLTF.

The sample holds many counts of this clonotype. This chain joins TRBV3-1 and TRBJ2-7, with D perhaps TRBD1 (5 bases). Germline-derived CDR1 and CDR2 are LGHDT and YNNKEL (reference sequence). The CDR3 has 14 residues. V gave up 5 bases and J gave up 0 bases, with 11 bases separating them. The CDR3 is CASSSGHSSYEQYF. The CDR3, as DNA: TGTGCCAGCAGCTCTGGACATAGCTCCTACGAGCAGTACTTC.

This clonotype was observed many times. CDR3 protein: CASSQTGGLGIQYF. The CDR3 DNA reads as TGTGCCAGCAGCCAAACGGGGGGGCTGGGCATTCAGTACTTC. V gene TRBV28 combines with J gene TRBJ2-4; 8 bases are shared with TRBD2. The J segment lost 9 bases and the V segment lost 6 bases, leaving 10 bases of the junction unmatched. CDR3 size: 14 residues. CDR1 and CDR2 from the germline V gene are MDHEN and SYDVKM.

Points on this clonotype: Relative to the germline gene, one junction end is altered; a read error may explain this. The V call is TRBV7-6, the J call TRBJ2-7, with a tentative D call TRBD1 (6 bases). Germline CDR1 SGHVS, CDR2 FNYEAQ. This CDR3 region has 14 residues. This chain's CDR3 is CASSSGVYSYEQHF. Here the CDR3 DNA reads TGTGCCAGCAGCTCAGGGGTATACAGCTACGAGCAGCACTTC.

The chain recombines TRBV10-3 with TRBJ2-7; D gene uncertain. The CDR3 runs to 14 residues. The ends were cut back, 2 bases at V and 3 bases at J, with 11 bases in the middle. Germline V gene sequence: CDR1 ENHRY, CDR2 SYGVKD. This CDR3 reads CAISEDGTFYEQYF. The CDR3 coding sequence is TGTGCCATCAGTGAGGACGGAACCTTCTACGAGCAGTACTTC.

This clonotype was recorded a few times. V gene TRBV20-1 combines with J gene TRBJ2-7; possibly TRBD2 for D (5 bases). CDR3 size: 15 residues. The germline gives CDR1 DFQATT, CDR2 SNEGSKA (reference sequence). With 6 bases removed from V and 3 bases from J, the gap between germline ends came to 21 bases. CDR3 loop: CSARPYRGSGYEQYF. Written as DNA, the CDR3 is TGCAGTGCCAGGCCTTATCGGGGAAGCGGCTACGAGCAGTACTTC.

This clonotype showed up many times. This chain connects TRBV20-1 to TRBJ2-2; D remains unclear. V was shortened by 3 bases and J by 0 bases, with 8 bases between the two germline ends. This CDR3 comprises 14 residues. Germline CDR1 is DFQATT and CDR2 is SNEGSKA (reference sequence). CDR3 coding DNA: TGCAGTGCTAGGGATAGGGCGAACACCGGGGAGCTGTTTTTT. It translates to CSARDRANTGELFF.

This clonotype came up a few times. The V call is TRBV5-1, the J call TRBJ1-4, with D unclear. The CDR3 loop spans 14 amino acids. CDR1 and CDR2 from the germline V gene are SGHRS and YFSETQ. V was shortened by 1 base and J by 4 bases, with 8 bases between the two germline ends. In DNA form, the CDR3 reads TGCGCCAGCAGCTTGAGAACAGATAATGAAAAACTGTTTTTT. Translating it yields CASSLRTDNEKLFF.

This clonotype was detected many times. CDR3: CASSYGDNEQYF. For the CDR3, the DNA is TGTGCCAGCAGTTACGGTGACAACGAGCAGTACTTC. The genes are TRBV6-2 or TRBV6-3 and TRBJ2-7; D unclear. This CDR3 has 12 residues. V shed 2 bases and J shed 5 bases, with 7 bases lying between them. The germline V gene has CDR1 MNHEY and CDR2 SVGEGT.

Many counts were recorded for this clonotype. Here the CDR3 reads CASSFRVMNTEAFF. CDR3 DNA: TGTGCCAGCAGCTTTCGGGTGATGAACACTGAAGCTTTCTTT. The V call is TRBV11-2, the J call TRBJ1-1, with unresolved D. The CDR3 has 14 amino acids. Germline CDR1 SGHAT, CDR2 FQNNGV. Trimming took off 3 bases at V and 0 bases at J, with 8 bases between the two ends.